A selection of T cell receptor beta chains follows, all from one sample in a study of blood T cells in healthy people across ages. TCRdb redid the calling of the 5' RACE reads with MiXCR, one entry per CDR3 protein. The sample lists about 800,000 distinct CDR3 sequences, around 25% occurring once. These data were also filed under a second study, of T cells of mothers and their children.

Sequencing input: blood. These receptor sequences come from a boy aged 5-17 years in good health. Each CDR3 is given with its conserved first and last residue. Fields, in order: D gene, V gene, clone size, J gene, CDR3 protein, CDR3 DNA. D genes are given only for firm matches. For some rows the clone size is stated as once, few or many, or as a class when expanded; others skip it.

D gene: TRBD2
V gene: TRBV12-3/TRBV12-4
clone size: NA
J gene: TRBJ2-1
CDR3 protein: CASSASGIFRNEQFF
CDR3 DNA: TGTGCCAGCAGTGCGAGCGGGATCTTTAGGAATGAGCAGTTCTTC

D gene: NA
V gene: TRBV5-1
clone size: NA
J gene: TRBJ1-2
CDR3 protein: CASSLGAITYGYTF
CDR3 DNA: TGCGCCAGCAGCTTGGGGGCAATCACCTATGGCTACACCTTC

D gene: TRBD2
V gene: TRBV12-3/TRBV12-4
clone size: few
J gene: TRBJ2-5
CDR3 protein: CASRGGLAEPQETQYF
CDR3 DNA: TGTGCCAGCAGGGGTGGACTAGCGGAACCCCAAGAGACCCAGTACTTC

D gene: NA
V gene: TRBV6-2/TRBV6-3
clone size: few
J gene: TRBJ2-7
CDR3 protein: CASSKDRGSYEQYF
CDR3 DNA: TGTGCCAGCAGTAAGGATCGGGGCTCCTACGAGCAGTACTTC

D gene: NA
V gene: TRBV5-5
clone size: NA
J gene: TRBJ2-7
CDR3 protein: CASSLFGRSVYEQYF
CDR3 DNA: TGTGCCAGCAGCTTGTTCGGGCGTTCAGTCTACGAGCAGTACTTC

D gene: NA
V gene: TRBV20-1
clone size: NA
J gene: TRBJ2-3
CDR3 protein: CSVLAFADTQYF
CDR3 DNA: TGCAGTGTGCTAGCTTTTGCAGATACGCAGTATTTT

D gene: NA
V gene: TRBV6-2/TRBV6-3
clone size: NA
J gene: TRBJ2-3
CDR3 protein: CASVRGFRTSTDTQYF
CDR3 DNA: TGTGCCAGCGTAAGAGGCTTTCGGACGAGCACAGATACGCAGTATTTT

D gene: TRBD2
V gene: TRBV5-8
clone size: NA
J gene: TRBJ2-5
CDR3 protein: CASSSSGTKETQYF
CDR3 DNA: TGTGCCAGCAGCAGTAGCGGGACGAAAGAGACCCAGTACTTC

D gene: NA
V gene: TRBV7-2
clone size: NA
J gene: TRBJ1-2
CDR3 protein: CASSSFGGSMNYGYTF
CDR3 DNA: TGTGCCAGCAGCTCGTTCGGGGGAAGTATGAACTATGGCTACACCTTC

D gene: NA
V gene: TRBV11-2
clone size: NA
J gene: TRBJ2-5
CDR3 protein: CASSFDGDQETQYF
CDR3 DNA: TGTGCCAGCAGCTTTGACGGAGACCAAGAGACCCAGTACTTC

D gene: TRBD1
V gene: TRBV2
clone size: NA
J gene: TRBJ1-1
CDR3 protein: CASSDQTGGNTEAFF
CDR3 DNA: TGTGCCAGCAGTGATCAGACAGGGGGGAACACTGAAGCTTTCTTT

D gene: NA
V gene: TRBV7-9
clone size: few
J gene: TRBJ1-4
CDR3 protein: CASSLDGASAEKLFF
CDR3 DNA: TGTGCCAGCAGCTTAGATGGGGCGTCAGCTGAAAAACTGTTTTTT

D gene: NA
V gene: TRBV7-9
clone size: few
J gene: TRBJ1-5
CDR3 protein: CASSVGANQPQHF
CDR3 DNA: TGTGCCAGCAGCGTGGGGGCGAATCAGCCCCAGCATTTT

D gene: NA
V gene: TRBV10-3
clone size: NA
J gene: TRBJ2-7
CDR3 protein: CAISGLNEQYF
CDR3 DNA: TGTGCCATCAGTGGGCTAAACGAGCAGTACTTC

D gene: TRBD1
V gene: TRBV4-1
clone size: NA
J gene: TRBJ2-1
CDR3 protein: CASSLTPGQTYNEQFF
CDR3 DNA: TGCGCCAGCAGCCTTACTCCGGGACAGACCTACAATGAGCAGTTCTTC

D gene: NA
V gene: TRBV9
clone size: NA
J gene: TRBJ2-5
CDR3 protein: CASSVGMGRETQYF
CDR3 DNA: TGTGCCAGCAGCGTAGGCATGGGGAGAGAGACCCAGTACTTC

D gene: NA
V gene: TRBV6-2/TRBV6-3
clone size: NA
J gene: TRBJ2-5
CDR3 protein: CASSSGKGVAETQYF
CDR3 DNA: TGTGCCAGCAGTTCCGGGAAGGGGGTGGCGGAGACCCAGTACTTC

D gene: NA
V gene: TRBV12-3/TRBV12-4
clone size: NA
J gene: TRBJ1-5
CDR3 protein: CASRPGGVVGNQPQHF
CDR3 DNA: TGTGCCAGCAGACCTGGCGGGGTAGTGGGCAATCAGCCCCAGCATTTT

D gene: TRBD1
V gene: TRBV18
clone size: NA
J gene: TRBJ2-5
CDR3 protein: CASSPVAGQGQETQYF
CDR3 DNA: TGTGCCAGCTCACCAGTGGCCGGACAGGGGCAAGAGACCCAGTACTTC

D gene: NA
V gene: TRBV5-4
clone size: NA
J gene: TRBJ1-2
CDR3 protein: CASSLSNSNYGYTF
CDR3 DNA: TGTGCCAGCAGCTTGTCAAATAGTAACTATGGCTACACCTTC

D gene: NA
V gene: TRBV29-1
clone size: few
J gene: TRBJ2-3
CDR3 protein: CSVEFPLGTDTQYF
CDR3 DNA: TGCAGCGTTGAATTTCCTCTAGGTACAGATACGCAGTATTTT

D gene: TRBD2
V gene: TRBV20-1
clone size: few
J gene: TRBJ2-3
CDR3 protein: CSAPSGATDTQYF
CDR3 DNA: TGCAGTGCCCCTAGCGGGGCCACAGATACGCAGTATTTT

D gene: TRBD2
V gene: TRBV7-2
clone size: few
J gene: TRBJ2-1
CDR3 protein: CASTLQTSGYNEQFF
CDR3 DNA: TGTGCCAGCACCCTCCAGACTAGCGGATACAATGAGCAGTTCTTC

D gene: NA
V gene: TRBV27
clone size: NA
J gene: TRBJ2-1
CDR3 protein: CASSLSGGRGYSLNNEQFF
CDR3 DNA: TGTGCCAGCAGTTTAAGCGGCGGCAGGGGATACAGCCTCAACAATGAGCAGTTCTTC

D gene: TRBD2
V gene: TRBV7-9
clone size: few
J gene: TRBJ2-7
CDR3 protein: CASSHGLAGSDYEQYF
CDR3 DNA: TGTGCCAGCAGCCACGGACTAGCGGGATCAGACTACGAGCAGTACTTC

D gene: TRBD2
V gene: TRBV11-1
clone size: few
J gene: TRBJ2-3
CDR3 protein: CASSRPGLAGGPPGVRGTDTQYF
CDR3 DNA: TGTGCCAGCAGCCGCCCGGGACTAGCGGGAGGGCCACCCGGGGTCCGTGGCACAGATACGCAGTATTTT

D gene: NA
V gene: TRBV20-1
clone size: few
J gene: TRBJ1-2
CDR3 protein: CSARDWGGGIYGYTF
CDR3 DNA: TGCAGTGCTAGAGATTGGGGGGGCGGAATATATGGCTACACCTTC

D gene: TRBD1
V gene: TRBV7-9
clone size: few
J gene: TRBJ2-5
CDR3 protein: CASSLAYGLGQGQETQYF
CDR3 DNA: TGTGCCAGCAGCTTAGCGTATGGTTTGGGACAGGGTCAAGAGACCCAGTACTTC

D gene: NA
V gene: TRBV19
clone size: NA
J gene: TRBJ2-3
CDR3 protein: CASSQRARDTQYF
CDR3 DNA: TGTGCCAGTAGTCAGAGGGCCAGGGATACGCAGTATTTT

D gene: NA
V gene: TRBV12-3/TRBV12-4
clone size: few
J gene: TRBJ1-2
CDR3 protein: CASSFKRVYGYTF
CDR3 DNA: TGTGCCAGCAGTTTTAAACGGGTCTATGGCTACACCTTC

D gene: NA
V gene: TRBV7-2
clone size: NA
J gene: TRBJ2-1
CDR3 protein: CASSPGNTYNEQFF
CDR3 DNA: TGTGCCAGCAGCCCGGGAAATACATACAATGAGCAGTTCTTC

D gene: NA
V gene: TRBV7-2
clone size: few
J gene: TRBJ1-2
CDR3 protein: CASSLVEQSGYYGYTF
CDR3 DNA: TGTGCCAGCAGCTTAGTGGAGCAGAGCGGGTACTATGGCTACACCTTC

D gene: NA
V gene: TRBV4-1
clone size: few
J gene: TRBJ1-4
CDR3 protein: CASSHTAGGDEKLFF
CDR3 DNA: TGCGCCAGCAGCCACACAGCGGGGGGAGATGAAAAACTGTTTTTT

D gene: TRBD2
V gene: TRBV3-1
clone size: few
J gene: TRBJ2-1
CDR3 protein: CASSLSGVVRYEQFF
CDR3 DNA: TGTGCCAGCAGCCTAAGCGGGGTGGTTAGGTATGAGCAGTTCTTC

D gene: TRBD2
V gene: TRBV7-6
clone size: NA
J gene: TRBJ2-1
CDR3 protein: CASSLGTSAYNEQFF
CDR3 DNA: TGTGCCAGCAGCTTAGGTACTAGCGCCTACAATGAGCAGTTCTTC